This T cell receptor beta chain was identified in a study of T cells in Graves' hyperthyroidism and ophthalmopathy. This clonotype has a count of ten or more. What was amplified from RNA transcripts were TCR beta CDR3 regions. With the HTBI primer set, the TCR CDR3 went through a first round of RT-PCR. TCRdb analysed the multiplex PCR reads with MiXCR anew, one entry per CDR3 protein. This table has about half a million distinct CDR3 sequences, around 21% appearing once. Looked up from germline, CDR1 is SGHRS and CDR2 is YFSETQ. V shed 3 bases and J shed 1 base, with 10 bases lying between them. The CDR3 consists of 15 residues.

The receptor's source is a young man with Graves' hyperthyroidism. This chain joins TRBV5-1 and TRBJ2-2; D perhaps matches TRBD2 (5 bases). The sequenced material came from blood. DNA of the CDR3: TGCGCCAGCAGCTATCTAAGCGGGAACACCGGGGAGCTGTTTTTT. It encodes CASSYLSGNTGELFF. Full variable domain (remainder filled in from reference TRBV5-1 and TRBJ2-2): KAGVTQTPRYLIKTRGQQVTLSCSPISGHRSVSWYQQTPGQGLQFLFEYFSETQRNKGNFPGRFSGRQFSNSRSEMNVSTLELGDSALYLCASSYLSGNTGELFFGEGSRLTVL.